This T cell receptor (beta chain) was captured in a study of blood T cell repertoires in COVID-19. Germline CDR1 SQVTM, CDR2 ANQGSEA. This CDR3 is built from 15 residues. The junction had 10 bases not matched to a gene; V was cut back by 7 bases and J by 1 base. This clone has a handful of counts. The table came from immunoSEQ multiplex PCR; TCRdb's copy has only in-frame clones and leaves some out. The table records some 130,000 clones, about 76% of them present only once. The chain joins TRBV29-1 to TRBJ2-3; 8 bases match TRBD1. Sequenced: peripheral blood. The TCR originated in an elderly man with acute or convalescent COVID-19. Written as DNA, the CDR3 is TGCAGCGCCAGGAGGGCAGGGGGCCGCACAGATACGCAGTATTTT. Translating gives CSARRAGGRTDTQYF.